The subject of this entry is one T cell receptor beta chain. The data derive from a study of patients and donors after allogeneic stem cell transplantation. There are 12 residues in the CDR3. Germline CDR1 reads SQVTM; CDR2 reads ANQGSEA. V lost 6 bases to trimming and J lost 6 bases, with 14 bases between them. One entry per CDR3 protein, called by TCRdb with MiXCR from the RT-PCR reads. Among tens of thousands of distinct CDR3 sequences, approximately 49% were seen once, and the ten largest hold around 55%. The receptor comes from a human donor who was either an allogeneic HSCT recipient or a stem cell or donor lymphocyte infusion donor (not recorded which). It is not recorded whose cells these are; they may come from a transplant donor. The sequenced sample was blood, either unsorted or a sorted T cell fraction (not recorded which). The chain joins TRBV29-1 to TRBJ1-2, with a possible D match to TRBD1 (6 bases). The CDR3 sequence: CSVLGDIDGYTF. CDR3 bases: TGCAGCGTCCTCGGGGACATTGATGGCTACACCTTC.